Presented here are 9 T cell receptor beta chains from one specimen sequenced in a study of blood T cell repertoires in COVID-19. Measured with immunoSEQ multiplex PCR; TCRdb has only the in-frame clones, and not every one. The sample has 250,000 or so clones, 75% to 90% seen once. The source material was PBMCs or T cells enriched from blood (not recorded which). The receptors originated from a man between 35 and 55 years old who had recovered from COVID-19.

The CDR3 region is CASSESTGIETQYF. The CDR3 DNA reads TGCGCCAGCAGTGAGTCCACAGGGATTGAGACCCAGTACTTC. The rearrangement uses TRBV10-1 and TRBJ2-5; tentative D call: TRBD1 (6 bases). With 0 bases removed from V and 5 bases from J, the gap between germline ends came to 10 bases. The CDR3 contains 14 residues. Germline lookup yields CDR1 WNHNN and CDR2 SYGVQD (reference sequence).

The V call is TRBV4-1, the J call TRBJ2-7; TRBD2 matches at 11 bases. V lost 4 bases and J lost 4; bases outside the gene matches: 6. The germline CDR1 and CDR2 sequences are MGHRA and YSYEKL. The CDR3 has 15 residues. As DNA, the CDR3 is TGCGCCAGCAGCCCCGGACTAGCGGGTATTTACGAGCAGTACTTC. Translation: CASSPGLAGIYEQYF.

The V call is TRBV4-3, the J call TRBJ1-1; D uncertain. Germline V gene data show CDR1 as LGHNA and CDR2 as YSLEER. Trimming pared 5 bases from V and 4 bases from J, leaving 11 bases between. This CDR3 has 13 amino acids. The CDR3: CASSSLGGTEAFF. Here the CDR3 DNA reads TGCGCCAGCAGCTCCCTAGGTGGCACTGAAGCTTTCTTT.

The CDR3 nucleotides are TGTGCCAGCAGCTCCGGCCAGCCGGGACTAGCGGGATATGAGCAGTTCTTC. Protein product: CASSSGQPGLAGYEQFF. The chain joins TRBV28 to TRBJ2-1, with 13 bases matching TRBD2. CDR1 is MDHEN, CDR2 SYDVKM, per germline. Unmatched junction bases numbered 13, after V lost 6 bases and J lost 8 bases. There are 17 residues in the CDR3.

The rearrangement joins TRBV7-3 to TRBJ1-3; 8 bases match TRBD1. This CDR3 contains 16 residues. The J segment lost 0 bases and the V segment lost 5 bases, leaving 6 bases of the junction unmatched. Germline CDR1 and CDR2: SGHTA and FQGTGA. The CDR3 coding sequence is TGTGCCAGCAGCCTGGACAGGGTTGGCTCTGGAAACACCATATATTTT. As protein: CASSLDRVGSGNTIYF. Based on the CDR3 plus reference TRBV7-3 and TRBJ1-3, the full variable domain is GAGVSQTPSNKVTEKGKYVELRCDPISGHTALYWYRQSLGQGPEFLIYFQGTGAADDSGLPNDRFFAVRPEGSVSTLKIQRTERGDSAVYLCASSLDRVGSGNTIYFGEGSWLTVV.

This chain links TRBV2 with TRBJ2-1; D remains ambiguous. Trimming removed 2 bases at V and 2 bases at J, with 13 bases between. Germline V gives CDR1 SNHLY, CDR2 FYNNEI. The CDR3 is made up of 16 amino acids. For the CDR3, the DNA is TGTGCCAGCAGTGAACAACTCCTTTACGCCTACAATGAGCAGTTCTTC. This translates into CASSEQLLYAYNEQFF.

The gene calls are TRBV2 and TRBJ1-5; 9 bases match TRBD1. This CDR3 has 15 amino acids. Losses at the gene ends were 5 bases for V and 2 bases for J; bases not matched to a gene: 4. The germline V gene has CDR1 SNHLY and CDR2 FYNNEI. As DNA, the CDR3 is TGTGCCAGCAGTAAGGACAGGGGAGGCAATCAGCCCCAGCATTTT. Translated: CASSKDRGGNQPQHF.

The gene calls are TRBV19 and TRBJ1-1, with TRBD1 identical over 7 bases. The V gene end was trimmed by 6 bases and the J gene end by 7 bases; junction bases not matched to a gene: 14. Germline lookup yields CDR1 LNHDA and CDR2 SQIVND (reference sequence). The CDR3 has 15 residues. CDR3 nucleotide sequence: TGTGCCAGTAGCCCCGTGACAGGGAACCATAATGAAGCTTTCTTT. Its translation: CASSPVTGNHNEAFF.

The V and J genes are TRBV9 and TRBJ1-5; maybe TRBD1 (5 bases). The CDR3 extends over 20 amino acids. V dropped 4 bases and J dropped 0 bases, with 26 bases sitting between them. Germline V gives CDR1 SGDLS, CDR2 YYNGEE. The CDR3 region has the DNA TGTGCCAGCAGCCCTCATGGTTTTAACGGACACAGCGATAGCAATCAGCCCCAGCATTTT. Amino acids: CASSPHGFNGHSDSNQPQHF.